The 24 T cell receptor beta chains presented below share a single source sample, sequenced in a study of blood T cell repertoires in COVID-19. Profiling relied on immunoSEQ multiplex PCR, and the TCRdb table lists in-frame clones only, not all of them. The sample consists of roughly 220,000 clones, 80% to 90% of them appearing once. The sample taken for sequencing was PBMCs or T cells enriched from blood (not recorded which). All receptors come from a woman aged 45-59 years with acute COVID-19.

The gene calls are TRBV4-3 and TRBJ1-1; D ambiguous. The germline CDR1 and CDR2 sequences are LGHNA and YSLEER. There are 15 residues in the CDR3. V lost 0 bases and J 5 bases, leaving 13 bases between the germline ends. The CDR3 nucleotides are TGCGCCAGCAGCCAAGATCGGTTAAGTTCTACTGAAGCTTTCTTT. Translation gives CASSQDRLSSTEAFF.

The rearrangement uses TRBV30 and TRBJ1-5; D not resolved. The germline V gene encodes CDR1 GTSNPN and CDR2 SVGIG (reference sequence). CDR3 length equals 13 residues. The ends were cut back, 3 bases at V and 0 bases at J, with 6 bases in the middle. The CDR3 here is CAWSQYSNQPQHF. The CDR3 nucleotides read TGTGCCTGGAGCCAGTATAGCAATCAGCCCCAGCATTTT.

The rearrangement joins TRBV21-1 to TRBJ2-1; the D call in the table, TRBD2, was not verified against the DNA. TRBV21-1 is described as a pseudogene. The CDR3 spans 21 residues. The CDR3 spells CASSGRGGTARLATDDNEQFF. As DNA, the CDR3 is TGTGCCAGCAGCGGCCGGGGTGGTACAGCAAGACTAGCAACGGACGACAATGAGCAGTTCTTC.

The gene calls are TRBV9 and TRBJ2-7, with D tentatively TRBD2 (5 bases). CDR3 length: 16 amino acids. Germline values: CDR1 SGDLS, CDR2 YYNGEE. The V end was cut by 0 bases, the J end by 6 bases, with 19 bases between. The CDR3 DNA reads as TGTGCCAGCAGCGTAGCCTCCCATTTGGAGGCCGCCGAGCAGTACTTC. This translates into CASSVASHLEAAEQYF. Combining the CDR3 with reference TRBV9 and TRBJ2-7 gives the whole variable domain DSGVTQTPKHLITATGQRVTLRCSPRSGDLSVYWYQQSLDQGLQFLIQYYNGEERAKGNILERFSAQQFPDLHSELNLSSLELGDSALYFCASSVASHLEAAEQYFGPGTRLTVT.

This clone was seen a single time. The rearrangement links TRBV9 to TRBJ2-2; 12 nucleotides line up with TRBD2. The CDR3 runs to 17 residues. Germline-derived CDR1 and CDR2 are SGDLS and YYNGEE. V lost 0 bases, J lost 5 bases, and 5 bases stayed unmatched. CDR3 region: CASSVGLAGGNTGELFF. In DNA form, the CDR3 reads TGTGCCAGCAGCGTAGGGCTAGCGGGAGGGAATACCGGGGAGCTGTTTTTT. Filled out from reference TRBV9 and TRBJ2-2, the complete variable domain reads DSGVTQTPKHLITATGQRVTLRCSPRSGDLSVYWYQQSLDQGLQFLIQYYNGEERAKGNILERFSAQQFPDLHSELNLSSLELGDSALYFCASSVGLAGGNTGELFFGEGSRLTVL.

In DNA form, the CDR3 reads TGTGCCAGCAGTTACCGGGACTACCCCCATGGGCAAAACATTCAGTACTTC. Its translation is CASSYRDYPHGQNIQYF. V gene TRBV7-2 combines with J gene TRBJ2-4; TRBD2 matches 7 bases. The germline CDR1 and CDR2 sequences are SGHTA and FQGNSA. The CDR3 consists of 17 residues. Trimming at V came to 6 bases and at J to 5 bases, leaving 16 bases not matched to a gene.

The V call is TRBV3-1 (or the pseudogene TRBV3-2), the J call TRBJ1-3; 10 bases line up with TRBD1. The CDR3 extends over 16 amino acids. V lost 3 bases and J lost 4; bases outside the gene matches: 6. In germline, CDR1 is LGHDT, CDR2 YNNKEL (reference sequence). CDR3 nucleotides: TGTGCCAGCAGCCAGACAGGGGGCATCTCCGGAAACACCATATATTTT. This sequence encodes CASSQTGGISGNTIYF.

The rearrangement uses TRBV27 and TRBJ2-6; 13 bases align to TRBD2. The V segment lost 4 bases and the J segment 8 bases; nucleotides outside the gene matches: 2. The germline V gene has CDR1 MNHEY and CDR2 SMNVEV (reference sequence). The CDR3 consists of 15 residues. The CDR3, as DNA: TGTGCCAGCAGTTCGGGACTAGCGGGATCCAACGTCCTGACTTTC. It codes for CASSSGLAGSNVLTF. Using reference TRBV27 and TRBJ2-6 for the parts outside the CDR3, the full variable domain is EAQVTQNPRYLITVTGKKLTVTCSQNMNHEYMSWYRQDPGLGLRQIYYSMNVEVTDKGDVPEGYKVSRKEKRNFPLILESPSPNQTSLYFCASSSGLAGSNVLTFGAGSRLTVL.

This rearrangement joins TRBV9 to TRBJ2-1, with D maybe TRBD1 (6 bases). The CDR3 is 16 amino acids. Germline CDR1 and CDR2: SGDLS and YYNGEE. V lost 0 bases, J lost 4 bases, and 14 bases lay in between. In nucleotides, the CDR3 is TGTGCCAGCAGCGTAGCACCGGGCAGGGGATACAATGAGCAGTTCTTC. Its translation is CASSVAPGRGYNEQFF.

The chain links TRBV7-2 to TRBJ1-1, with 8 positions matching TRBD1. Germline CDR1 and CDR2: SGHTA and FQGNSA. The trim removed 5 bases at V and 6 bases at J, leaving 11 bases unmatched. This CDR3 has 15 amino acids. The CDR3 DNA is TGTGCCAGCAGCACACCCCGGACAGGGCGATCTGAAGCTTTCTTT. It yields the protein CASSTPRTGRSEAFF.

This chain joins TRBV29-1 and TRBJ2-6, with TRBD2 identical over 12 bases. CDR3 length: 18 residues. Germline CDR1 and CDR2: SQVTM and ANQGSEA. The ends lost 0 bases at V and 4 bases at J; junction bases unmatched: 7. As DNA, the CDR3 is TGCAGCGTTGAAGACCCTAGCGGGAGGGCTTCAGGGGCCAACGTCCTGACTTTC. Protein sequence: CSVEDPSGRASGANVLTF.

The J gene is TRBJ1-3, the V gene TRBV3-1 (or the pseudogene TRBV3-2); D is uncertain. This CDR3 has 16 amino acids. Per the germline V gene, CDR1 is LGHDT and CDR2 is YNNKEL (reference sequence). Trimming removed 5 bases at V and 1 base at J, with 15 bases between. CDR3 in amino acids: CASSAYSAASGNTIYF. The CDR3, as DNA: TGTGCCAGCAGCGCCTACAGTGCCGCATCTGGAAACACCATATATTTT.

This clone was recorded once. The chain uses TRBV7-2 and TRBJ1-3; 9 bases agree with TRBD1. Per germline, CDR1 SGHTA and CDR2 FQGNSA. The CDR3 consists of 15 residues. The V gene end was trimmed by 4 bases and the J gene end by 3 bases; junction bases not matched to a gene: 4. The CDR3 nucleotides read TGTGCCAGCAGCTCACAGGGGGCGAGTGGAAACACCATATATTTT. Translated, it gives CASSSQGASGNTIYF.

The rearrangement joins TRBV15 to TRBJ2-7; 7 bases are shared with TRBD2. The CDR3 is made up of 13 amino acids. J was trimmed by 5 bases and V by 6 bases; bases with no gene match: 7. The germline V gene has CDR1 LNHNV and CDR2 YYDKDF (reference sequence). For the CDR3, the DNA is TGTGCCACCAGGGCTAGCGGAGGCGACGAGCAGTACTTC. Its protein product is CATRASGGDEQYF.

The chain recombines TRBV9 with TRBJ2-3; D unresolved. The V gene's germline CDR1 is SGDLS and CDR2 YYNGEE. This CDR3 is 14 amino acids long. Between the trimmed V and J ends, which lost 3 bases and 2 bases, there was a span of 10 bases. CDR3 in amino acids: CASSELRFTDTQYF. The CDR3 coding sequence is TGTGCCAGCAGCGAGTTGCGGTTCACAGATACGCAGTATTTT.

The CDR3 nucleotides are TGTGCCAGCAGCTTGCAGGCGGGGGACTCCTACGAGCAGTACTTC. Translating gives CASSLQAGDSYEQYF. The chain has TRBV7-2 and TRBJ2-7; the match to TRBD2 covers 7 bases. Looked up from germline, CDR1 is SGHTA and CDR2 is FQGNSA. Germline trimming cut 3 bases from V and 0 bases from J; bases unmatched to any gene: 5. The CDR3 has 15 residues.

This clone was observed a few times. This chain connects TRBV5-5 to TRBJ1-2, with no clear D. CDR3 length: 14 residues. Germline CDR1 SGHKS, CDR2 YYEKEE (reference sequence). Trimming took 3 bases from V and 2 from J, leaving 11 bases between them. CDR3 bases: TGTGCCAGCAGCTCTGCGGCCGAGAACTATGGCTACACCTTC. Translated: CASSSAAENYGYTF.

The rearrangement links TRBV11-3 to TRBJ2-1; tentatively, D is TRBD2 (6 bases). There are 14 residues in the CDR3. V shed 4 bases and J shed 5 bases, with 12 bases lying between them. Germline V gene lookup returns CDR1 SGHNT and CDR2 YENEEA. The CDR3 sequence: CASSYTGVDNEQFF. The CDR3 nucleotides are TGTGCCAGCAGCTATACGGGAGTAGACAATGAGCAGTTCTTC. Complete variable domain (other parts from reference TRBV11-3 and TRBJ2-1): EAGVVQSPRYKIIEKKQPVAFWCNPISGHNTLYWYLQNLGQGPELLIRYENEEAVDDSQLPKDRFSAERLKGVDSTLKIQPAELGDSAVYLCASSYTGVDNEQFFGPGTRLTVL.

This clone was recorded only once. The rearrangement joins TRBV5-6 to TRBJ2-5, with D possibly being TRBD2 (6 bases). The CDR3 is 15 residues long. The V gene's germline CDR1 is SGHDT and CDR2 YYEEEE. The germline V and J ends were trimmed by 4 bases and 5 bases, with 18 bases remaining between them. This chain's CDR3 is CASSTHLAARETQYF. CDR3 nucleotides: TGTGCCAGCAGCACGCACTTAGCGGCCCGGGAGACCCAGTACTTC.

This clone was picked up one time. V is TRBV5-5 and J is TRBJ1-1; D might be TRBD1 (5 bases). Trimming removed 4 bases from V and 4 bases from J, with 17 bases in between. Germline values: CDR1 SGHKS, CDR2 YYEKEE (reference sequence). This CDR3 has 15 residues. The CDR3 sequence is CASSRYSREGTEAFF. The CDR3 bases are TGTGCCAGCAGCCGTTACTCCAGGGAGGGCACTGAAGCTTTCTTT.

The chain recombines TRBV6-5 with TRBJ1-4; no definite D call. V lost 4 bases, J lost 7 bases, and 13 bases lay in between. The CDR3 covers 14 residues. Germline V gene sequence: CDR1 MNHEY, CDR2 SVGAGI. The CDR3 nucleotides are TGTGCCAGCAGTTCCCGGTCGGCGGTTGAAAAACTGTTTTTT. It codes for CASSSRSAVEKLFF.

V is TRBV12-1 and J is TRBJ2-3; the listed D gene, TRBD2, was not tested against the DNA. TRBV12-1 represents a pseudogene. The CDR3 has 16 amino acids. The CDR3 is CASSEVGLAGTDTQYF. CDR3 coding DNA: TGTGCCAGCAGCGAAGTCGGACTAGCGGGAACAGATACGCAGTATTTT.

The V and J genes are TRBV7-8 and TRBJ2-3; 7 nucleotides agree with TRBD2. This CDR3 spans 15 amino acids. The J segment lost 5 bases and the V segment lost 3 bases, leaving 8 bases of the junction unmatched. CDR1 is SGHVS, CDR2 FQNEAQ, per germline. CDR3 sequence reads: CASSLVPGGGDTQYF. The CDR3 coding sequence is TGTGCCAGCAGCTTGGTTCCGGGGGGAGGAGATACGCAGTATTTT.

V is TRBV3-1 (or the pseudogene TRBV3-2) and J is TRBJ2-7, with a possible D match to TRBD2 (6 bases). The CDR3 spans 14 residues. Looked up from germline, CDR1 is LGHDT and CDR2 is YNNKEL (reference sequence). With 4 bases removed from V and 4 bases from J, the gap between germline ends came to 14 bases. This CDR3 is CASSRGTGDYEQYF. CDR3 sequence (DNA): TGTGCCAGCAGCCGGGGGACGGGAGATTACGAGCAGTACTTC.